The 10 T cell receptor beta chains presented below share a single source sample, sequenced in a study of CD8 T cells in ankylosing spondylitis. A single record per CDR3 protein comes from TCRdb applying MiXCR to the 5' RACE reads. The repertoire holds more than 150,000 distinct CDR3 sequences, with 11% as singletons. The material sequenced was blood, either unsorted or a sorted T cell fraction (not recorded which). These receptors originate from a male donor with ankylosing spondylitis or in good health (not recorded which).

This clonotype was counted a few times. The CDR3 reads CASSIPLSRNTEAFF. CDR3 nucleotide sequence: TGTGCCAGTAGTATTCCGCTTTCTAGGAACACTGAAGCTTTCTTT. This chain uses TRBV19 with TRBJ1-1, with no clear D. The CDR3 has 15 residues. In germline, CDR1 is LNHDA, CDR2 SQIVND (reference sequence). V was trimmed by 3 bases and J by 1 base, leaving 12 bases between them.

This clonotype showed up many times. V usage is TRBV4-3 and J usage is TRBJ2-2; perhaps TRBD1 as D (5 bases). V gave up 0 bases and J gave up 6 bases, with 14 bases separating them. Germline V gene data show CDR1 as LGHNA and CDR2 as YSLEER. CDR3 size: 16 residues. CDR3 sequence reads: CASSQDSQGKAGELFF. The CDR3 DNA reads TGCGCCAGCAGCCAAGATAGTCAGGGAAAGGCCGGGGAGCTGTTTTTT.

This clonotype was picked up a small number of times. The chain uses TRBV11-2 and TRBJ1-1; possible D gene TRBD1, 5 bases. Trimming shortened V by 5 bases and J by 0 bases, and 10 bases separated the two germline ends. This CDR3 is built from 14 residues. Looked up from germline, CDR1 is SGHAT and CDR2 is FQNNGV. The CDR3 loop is CASSPAGVNTEAFF. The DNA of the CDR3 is TGTGCCAGCAGCCCGGCGGGGGTGAACACTGAAGCTTTCTTT.

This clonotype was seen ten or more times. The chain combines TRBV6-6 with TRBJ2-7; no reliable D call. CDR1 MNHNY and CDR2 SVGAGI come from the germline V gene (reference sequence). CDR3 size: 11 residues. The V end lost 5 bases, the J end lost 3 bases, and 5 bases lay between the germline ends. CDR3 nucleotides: TGTGCCAGCAGTGACGACTACGAGCAGTACTTC. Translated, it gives CASSDDYEQYF.

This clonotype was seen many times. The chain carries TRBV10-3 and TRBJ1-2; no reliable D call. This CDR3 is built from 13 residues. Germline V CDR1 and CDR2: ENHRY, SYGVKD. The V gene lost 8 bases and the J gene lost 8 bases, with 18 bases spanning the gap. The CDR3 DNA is TGTGCCATCCGGAATGTGGATCGAAGCGGCTACACCTTC. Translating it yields CAIRNVDRSGYTF.

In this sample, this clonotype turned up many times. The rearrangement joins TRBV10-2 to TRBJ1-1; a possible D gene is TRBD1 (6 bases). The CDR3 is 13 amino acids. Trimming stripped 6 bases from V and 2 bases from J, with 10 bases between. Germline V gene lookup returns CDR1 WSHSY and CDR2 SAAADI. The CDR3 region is CASRLQGNTEAFF. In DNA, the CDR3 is TGCGCCAGCAGATTACAGGGAAACACTGAAGCTTTCTTT.

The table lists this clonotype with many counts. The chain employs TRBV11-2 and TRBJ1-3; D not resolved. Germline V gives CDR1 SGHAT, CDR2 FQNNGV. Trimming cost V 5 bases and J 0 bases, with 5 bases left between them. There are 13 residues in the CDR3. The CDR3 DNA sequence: TGTGCCAGCAGCCTAGGCTCTGGAAACACCATATATTTT. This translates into CASSLGSGNTIYF.

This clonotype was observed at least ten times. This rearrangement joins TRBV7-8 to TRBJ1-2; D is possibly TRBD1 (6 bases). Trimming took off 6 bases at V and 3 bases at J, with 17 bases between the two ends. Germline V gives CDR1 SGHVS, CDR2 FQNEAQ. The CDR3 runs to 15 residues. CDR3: CASSSGVGADYGYTF. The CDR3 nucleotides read TGTGCCAGCAGTTCAGGGGTGGGAGCTGACTATGGCTACACCTTC.

The CDR3 spells CAWRDSSYEQYF. Here the CDR3 DNA reads TGTGCCTGGAGGGACAGCTCCTACGAGCAGTACTTC. The J gene is TRBJ2-7, the V gene TRBV30; tentative D call: TRBD1 (6 bases). The germline CDR1 and CDR2 sequences are GTSNPN and SVGIG (reference sequence). This CDR3 comprises 12 residues. Deletions cut 3 bases from V and 0 bases from J, with 6 bases between.

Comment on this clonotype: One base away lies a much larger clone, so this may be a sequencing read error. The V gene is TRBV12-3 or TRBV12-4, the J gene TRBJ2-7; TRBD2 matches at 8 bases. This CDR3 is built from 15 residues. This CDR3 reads CVSSAGLAGIYEQYF. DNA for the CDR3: TGTGTCAGCAGCGCGGGATTAGCGGGAATTTACGAGCAGTACTTC.